This TCR beta chain was retrieved from a study of cytomegalovirus exposure and HLA in healthy donors. Per germline, CDR1 SGHTA and CDR2 FQGNSA. V was clipped by 0 bases and J by 4 bases; unmatched bases: 3. This CDR3 has 15 amino acids. The study ran its PCR with 60 Vbeta and 13 Jbeta primers. Clones were sequenced by immunoSEQ multiplex PCR, and TCRdb holds only the in-frame ones, with some missing. Of 150,000 or so clones in the sample, roughly 75% were seen once. This chain connects TRBV7-2 to TRBJ1-2; 9 bases match TRBD1. This clonotype originated in a female donor in good health and CMV-seronegative. The sequencing sample was made of PBMCs. This CDR3 is CASSLARDRVYGYTF. CDR3 nucleotides: TGTGCCAGCAGCTTAGCCCGGGACAGGGTCTATGGCTACACCTTC.